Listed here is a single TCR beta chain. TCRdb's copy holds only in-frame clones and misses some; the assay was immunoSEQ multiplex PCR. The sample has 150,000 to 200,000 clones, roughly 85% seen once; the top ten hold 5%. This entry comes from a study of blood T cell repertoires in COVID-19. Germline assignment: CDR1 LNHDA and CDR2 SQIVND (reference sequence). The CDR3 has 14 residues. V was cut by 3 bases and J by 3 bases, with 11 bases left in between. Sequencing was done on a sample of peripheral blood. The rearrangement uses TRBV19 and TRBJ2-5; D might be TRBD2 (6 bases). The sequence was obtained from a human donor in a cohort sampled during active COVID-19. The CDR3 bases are TGTGCCAGTAGTATCCCGGGACTTAAAGAGACCCAGTACTTC. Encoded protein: CASSIPGLKETQYF.